The sequence of this T cell receptor (beta chain) was determined in a study of blood T cell repertoires in COVID-19. Overall study context: COVID-19 samples collected from the United States, Italy and Spain covered acute and convalescent phases. T cells, B-cell-depleted T cells, or PBMCs supplied cDNA or gDNA.

In the authors' methods: Scientists estimated how many nucleated cells there were by amplifying reference gene primers. The data were produced by immunoSEQ multiplex PCR, yet TCRdb's version contains in-frame clones alone and is incomplete. For V, J and clone size, that table is used; D and trimming come from the DNA. The profile covers 85,000 to 100,000 clones, with around 81% appearing a single time and 8% to 9% taken by the ten largest. J gave up 0 bases and V 5 bases, and 4 bases lay outside the gene matches. This CDR3 has 14 residues. Looked up from germline, CDR1 is LNHDA and CDR2 is SQIVND (reference sequence).

Sequencing was done on a sample of peripheral blood. This TCR derives from a man in his forties or fifties who had recovered from COVID-19. The chain links TRBV19 to TRBJ2-7; 7 nucleotides agree with TRBD1. The CDR3 DNA reads as TGTGCCAGTAGTCGACAGGGTCACTCCTACGAGCAGTACTTC. Amino acids: CASSRQGHSYEQYF.